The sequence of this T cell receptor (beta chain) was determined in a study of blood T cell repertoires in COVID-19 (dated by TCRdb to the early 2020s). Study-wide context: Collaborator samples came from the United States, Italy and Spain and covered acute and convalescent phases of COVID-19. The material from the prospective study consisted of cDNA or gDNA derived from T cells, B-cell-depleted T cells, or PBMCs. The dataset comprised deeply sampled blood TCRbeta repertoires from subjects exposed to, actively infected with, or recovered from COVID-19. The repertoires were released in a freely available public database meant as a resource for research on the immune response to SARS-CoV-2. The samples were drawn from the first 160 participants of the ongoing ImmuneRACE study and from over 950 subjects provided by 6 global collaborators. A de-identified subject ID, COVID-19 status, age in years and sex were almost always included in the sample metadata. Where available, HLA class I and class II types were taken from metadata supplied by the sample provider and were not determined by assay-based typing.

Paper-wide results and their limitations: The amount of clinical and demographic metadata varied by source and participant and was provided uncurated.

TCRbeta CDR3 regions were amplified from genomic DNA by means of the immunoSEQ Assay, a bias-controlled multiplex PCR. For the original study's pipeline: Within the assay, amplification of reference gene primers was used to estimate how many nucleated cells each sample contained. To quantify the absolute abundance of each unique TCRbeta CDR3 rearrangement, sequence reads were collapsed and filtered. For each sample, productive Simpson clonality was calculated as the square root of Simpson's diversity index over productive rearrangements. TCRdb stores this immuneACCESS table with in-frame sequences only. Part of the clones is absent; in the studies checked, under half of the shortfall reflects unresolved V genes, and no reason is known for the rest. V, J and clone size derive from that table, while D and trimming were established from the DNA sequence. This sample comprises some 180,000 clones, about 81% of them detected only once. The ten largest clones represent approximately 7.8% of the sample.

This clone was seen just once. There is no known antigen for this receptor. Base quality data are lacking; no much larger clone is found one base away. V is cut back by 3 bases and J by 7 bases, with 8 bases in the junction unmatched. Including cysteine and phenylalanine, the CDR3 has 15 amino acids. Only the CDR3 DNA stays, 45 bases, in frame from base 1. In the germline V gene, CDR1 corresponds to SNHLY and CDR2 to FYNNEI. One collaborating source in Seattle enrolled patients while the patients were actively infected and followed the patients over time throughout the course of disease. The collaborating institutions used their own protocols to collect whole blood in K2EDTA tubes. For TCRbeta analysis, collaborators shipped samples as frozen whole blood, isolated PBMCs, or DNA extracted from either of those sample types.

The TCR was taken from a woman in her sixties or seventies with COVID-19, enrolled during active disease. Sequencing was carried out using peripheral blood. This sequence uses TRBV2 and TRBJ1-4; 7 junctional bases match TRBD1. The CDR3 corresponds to CASSDPQGVSEKLFF. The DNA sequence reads TGTGCCAGCAGTGACCCCCAGGGGGTTAGTGAAAAACTGTTTTTT.